This T cell receptor beta chain was recovered during a study of glioma-infiltrating T cells. The iRepertoire nested amplicon-rescue multiplex PCR amplified TCR alpha and beta CDR3s from RNA. MiXCR, run by TCRdb on the multiplex PCR reads, gives a single entry per CDR3 protein. This sample yields 300,000 to 450,000 distinct CDR3 sequences, of which 41% are seen a single time; approximately 12% belongs to the top ten. This clonotype was observed a handful of times. Trimming shortened V by 1 base and J by 7 bases, and 20 bases separated the two germline ends. The CDR3 is made up of 15 amino acids. Germline loops: CDR1 DFQATT, CDR2 SNEGSKA (reference sequence).

The specimen was glioma tissue, nonneoplastic brain tissue, or PBMCs (not recorded which). This TCR was recovered from a human donor with low-grade glioma or glioblastoma, undergoing nonglioma brain surgery, or in good health (not recorded which). This chain joins TRBV20-1 and TRBJ2-7; D may be TRBD1 (6 bases). This chain's CDR3 is CSARGRQAAYNEQYF. The CDR3 DNA reads as TGCAGTGCTAGAGGCCGACAGGCGGCCTACAATGAGCAGTACTTC.